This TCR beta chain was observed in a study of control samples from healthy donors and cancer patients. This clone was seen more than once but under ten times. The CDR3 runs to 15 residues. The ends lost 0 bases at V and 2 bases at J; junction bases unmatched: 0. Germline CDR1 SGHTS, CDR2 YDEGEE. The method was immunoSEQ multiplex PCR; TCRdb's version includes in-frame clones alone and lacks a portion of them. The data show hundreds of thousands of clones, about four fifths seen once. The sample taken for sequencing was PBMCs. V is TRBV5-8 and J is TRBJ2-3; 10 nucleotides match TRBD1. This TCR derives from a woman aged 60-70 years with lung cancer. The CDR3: CASSLGQGATDTQYF. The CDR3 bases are TGTGCCAGCAGCTTGGGACAGGGGGCCACAGATACGCAGTATTTT.